Presented here are 32 T cell receptor beta chains from one specimen sequenced in a study of beta chain features in type 1 diabetes. Notes on the study in general: In all four CD4+ subsets, TCRB CDR3 length was significantly, moderately reduced in type 1 diabetes.

As every portion of the isolated RNA was reverse transcribed, the sequencing read expressed TCRB transcripts. The protocol was immunoSEQ multiplex PCR, while the TCRdb copy is restricted to in-frame clones and leaves out a portion. The sample lists 640,000 or so clones, roughly an eighth occurring once. For these receptors, no antigen is known. Material: naive CD4+ T cells from blood. Receptors originate from a young man with type 1 diabetes.

This clone was counted between two and nine times. The J gene is TRBJ1-1, the V gene TRBV5-6; D unclear. Germline V gene data show CDR1 as SGHDT and CDR2 as YYEEEE. The V end was cut by 6 bases, the J end by 3 bases, with 12 bases between. There are 13 residues in the CDR3. Here the CDR3 reads CASTPSDHTEAFF. DNA for the CDR3: TGTGCCAGCACCCCGAGCGACCACACTGAAGCTTTCTTT.

Only a few counts were recorded for this clone. The same CDR3 can be traced to other DNA sequences in this sample. V is TRBV6-1 and J is TRBJ1-5; no reliable D call. Between the trimmed V and J ends, which lost 3 bases and 2 bases, there was a span of 5 bases. This CDR3 is 13 amino acids long. The germline V gene encodes CDR1 MNHNS and CDR2 SASEGT. CDR3 nucleotides: TGTGCCAGCAGTGAGCGGGGCAATCAGCCCCAGCATTTT. Translated: CASSERGNQPQHF.

Only a few counts were recorded for this clone. The chain couples TRBV6-1 to TRBJ1-4; a weak D match, TRBD1 (5 bases). In germline, CDR1 is MNHNS, CDR2 SASEGT. Trimming removed 3 bases at V and 6 bases at J, with 11 bases between. The CDR3 covers 14 residues. CDR3 amino acids: CASSDPRGDEKLFF. In DNA, the CDR3 is TGTGCCAGCAGTGACCCTCGAGGGGATGAAAAACTGTTTTTT.

This clone was counted a few times. The identical CDR3 is also encoded by other nucleotide sequences in the sample. CDR3 bases: TGTGCCAGCAGCTTTTCGCGGGGGCAATGGCGGTTCTTC. Protein product: CASSFSRGQWRFF. This chain joins TRBV7-9 and TRBJ2-1; TRBD2 is a possible D gene (7 bases). The length of the CDR3 is 13 residues. V shed 3 bases and J shed 15 bases, with 18 bases lying between them. In germline, CDR1 is SEHNR, CDR2 FQNEAQ (reference sequence).

This clone was seen only a few times. The chain couples TRBV10-3 to TRBJ2-1; D not resolved. V lost 3 bases and J lost 3, with 0 bases in between. This CDR3 has 11 residues. Per germline, CDR1 ENHRY and CDR2 SYGVKD. The CDR3 is CAISDYNEQFF. As DNA, the CDR3 is TGTGCCATCAGTGACTACAATGAGCAGTTCTTC.

This clone has only a few counts. This chain links TRBV5-8 with TRBJ2-2; weak D call: TRBD1 (5 bases). The CDR3 covers 14 residues. Germline V gene lookup returns CDR1 SGHTS and CDR2 YDEGEE. Trimming took 5 bases from V and 1 from J, leaving 9 bases between them. CDR3 DNA: TGTGCCAGCAGTCAGGGATTGAACACCGGGGAGCTGTTTTTT. Its protein is CASSQGLNTGELFF.

For the CDR3, the DNA is TGTGCCTGCCCAGGCTACAATGAGCAGTTCTTC. It codes for CACPGYNEQFF. This sequence joins TRBV30 and TRBJ2-1; unclear D gene. This CDR3 is 11 amino acids long. Germline V gives CDR1 GTSNPN, CDR2 SVGIG (reference sequence). With 6 bases removed from V and 3 bases from J, the gap between germline ends came to 6 bases.

The chain employs TRBV29-1 and TRBJ2-1; the D gene is possibly TRBD1 (6 bases). The CDR3 runs 13 residues. Germline values: CDR1 SQVTM, CDR2 ANQGSEA. Trimming stripped 8 bases from V and 8 bases from J, with 19 bases between. The CDR3 reads CSYVGQGWDEQFF. The CDR3 DNA follows: TGCAGCTATGTCGGGCAGGGGTGGGATGAGCAGTTCTTC.

Only a few counts were recorded for this clone. The chain has TRBV13 and TRBJ2-7; no firm D call. The CDR3 consists of 15 residues. CDR1 is PRHDT and CDR2 is FYEKMQ in the germline V gene (reference sequence). Trimming took off 0 bases at V and 2 bases at J, with 11 bases between the two ends. CDR3 protein: CASSLGVTRAYEQYF. CDR3 in DNA: TGTGCCAGCAGCTTAGGTGTCACGAGAGCCTACGAGCAGTACTTC.

This clone has just a few counts. This chain joins TRBV25-1 and TRBJ2-2; D is tentatively TRBD1 or TRBD2 (5 bases each). CDR1 MGHDK and CDR2 SYGVNS come from the germline V gene. V lost 4 bases to trimming and J lost 6 bases, with 12 bases between them. This CDR3 is 14 amino acids long. The CDR3 is CASSGLMGAGELFF. The CDR3 nucleotides are TGTGCCAGCAGTGGGTTAATGGGGGCCGGGGAGCTGTTTTTT.

In this sample, this clone turned up a few times. The CDR3 sequence is CAWSFGGHEAFF. The DNA for the CDR3 is TGTGCCTGGAGTTTTGGGGGACATGAAGCTTTCTTT. The chain is built from TRBV30 and TRBJ1-1, with D maybe TRBD1 (6 bases). Germline CDR1 and CDR2: GTSNPN and SVGIG (reference sequence). Between the trimmed V and J ends, which lost 2 bases and 7 bases, there was a span of 11 bases. This CDR3 is 12 amino acids long.

V and J are TRBV28 and TRBJ2-3, with 8 bases aligning to TRBD1. The CDR3 runs 16 residues. The germline gives CDR1 MDHEN, CDR2 SYDVKM. The J segment lost 6 bases and the V segment lost 4 bases, leaving 12 bases of the junction unmatched. In nucleotides, the CDR3 is TGTGCCAGCAGTTCTCCGGGACAGGACCTCCAGGATACGCAGTATTTT. It encodes CASSSPGQDLQDTQYF. The entire variable domain, with the rest obtained from reference TRBV28 and TRBJ2-3, is as follows: DVKVTQSSRYLVKRTGEKVFLECVQDMDHENMFWYRQDPGLGLRLIYFSYDVKMKEKGDIPEGYSVSREKKERFSLILESASTNQTSMYLCASSSPGQDLQDTQYFGPGTRLTVL.

This clone has a handful of counts. This sequence joins TRBV7-3 and TRBJ2-1; 7 positions match TRBD1. The germline gives CDR1 SGHTA, CDR2 FQGTGA. Germline trimming cut 3 bases from V and 2 bases from J; bases unmatched to any gene: 4. The CDR3 contains 15 residues. CDR3 coding DNA: TGTGCCAGCAGCTTTGAGGGGGCGACCTACAATGAGCAGTTCTTC. Translating gives CASSFEGATYNEQFF.

This clone has more than one count but fewer than ten. This chain joins TRBV14 and TRBJ2-5; 10 bases are a match to TRBD2. Germline trimming cut 5 bases from V and 4 bases from J; bases unmatched to any gene: 10. Germline V gene lookup returns CDR1 SGHDN and CDR2 FVKESK. This CDR3 spans 16 amino acids. CDR3 residues: CASSFIPASGRETQYF. The CDR3, as DNA: TGTGCCAGCAGCTTTATCCCCGCTAGCGGGAGAGAGACCCAGTACTTC.

V is TRBV9 and J is TRBJ1-2; D is ambiguous. Trimming took off 4 bases at V and 7 bases at J, with 14 bases between the two ends. The CDR3 sequence is 13 residues long. Germline-derived CDR1 and CDR2 are SGDLS and YYNGEE. The CDR3 sequence is CASSLHDVGGYTF. CDR3 sequence (DNA): TGTGCCAGCAGCTTACACGATGTGGGTGGCTACACCTTC.

The genes are TRBV6-5 and TRBJ1-2, with 7 bases lining up with TRBD1. V gave up 0 bases and J gave up 4 bases; unmatched junction bases: 5. The CDR3 runs 15 residues. CDR1 and CDR2 from the germline V gene are MNHEY and SVGAGI. CDR3 in amino acids: CASSYSRAGGYGYTF. CDR3 bases: TGTGCCAGCAGTTACTCGAGGGCAGGGGGCTATGGCTACACCTTC.

This clone was counted between two and nine times. The chain links TRBV4-3 to TRBJ2-1; 7 bases are shared with TRBD2. CDR1 and CDR2 (germline): LGHNA, YSLEER. V gave up 4 bases and J gave up 4 bases; unmatched junction bases: 13. The CDR3 loop spans 17 amino acids. Here the CDR3 DNA reads TGCGCCAGCAGCCCGACCGTGGTTGGGACTACTTACAATGAGCAGTTCTTC. Its protein product is CASSPTVVGTTYNEQFF.

The chain uses TRBV6-6 and TRBJ2-5; D ambiguous. Trimming took off 0 bases at V and 5 bases at J, with 4 bases between the two ends. This CDR3 is built from 12 residues. The germline gives CDR1 MNHNY, CDR2 SVGAGI (reference sequence). The CDR3: CASSYSEETQYF. CDR3 in DNA: TGTGCCAGCAGTTACTCGGAGGAGACCCAGTACTTC.

The V call is TRBV10-3, the J call TRBJ1-2; 12 bases are shared with TRBD1. The CDR3 is 16 residues long. Germline CDR1 ENHRY, CDR2 SYGVKD. The V segment lost 7 bases and the J segment 0 bases; nucleotides outside the gene matches: 6. This CDR3 reads CAITGTGGTANYGYTF. The CDR3 DNA sequence: TGTGCCATCACCGGGACAGGGGGCACGGCTAACTATGGCTACACCTTC.

The chain recombines TRBV28 with TRBJ2-5, with TRBD1 as a possible D gene (5 bases). The CDR3 sequence is 16 residues long. CDR1 is MDHEN and CDR2 is SYDVKM in the germline V gene. V lost 5 bases, J lost 2 bases, and 18 bases lay in between. This chain's CDR3 is CASSNNLQESQETQYF. The CDR3 coding sequence is TGTGCCAGCAGTAACAACCTACAGGAGTCGCAAGAGACCCAGTACTTC.

The V call is TRBV7-2, the J call TRBJ2-1; 11 positions match TRBD2. V was clipped by 3 bases and J by 15 bases; unmatched bases: 4. Germline V gene sequence: CDR1 SGHTA, CDR2 FQGNSA. The CDR3 has 12 residues. The CDR3, as DNA: TGTGCCAGCAGCTTTAGCGGGGGGGCGTGGTTCTTC. Encoded protein: CASSFSGGAWFF.

This clone was detected a few times. This chain links TRBV6-5 with TRBJ2-7, with TRBD1 identical over 8 bases. V shed 0 bases, J shed 3 bases, and the junction held 4 bases outside the gene matches. Germline V CDR1 and CDR2: MNHEY, SVGAGI. The CDR3 is made up of 15 amino acids. The CDR3: CASSYSSTGDYEQYF. The CDR3 region has the DNA TGTGCCAGCAGTTACTCGTCGACAGGGGACTACGAGCAGTACTTC.

This clone was counted between two and nine times. This chain connects TRBV4-3 to TRBJ1-2, with 9 bases lining up with TRBD1. The junction had 1 base not matched to a gene; V was cut back by 3 bases and J by 8 bases. From germline, CDR1 is LGHNA and CDR2 YSLEER. The CDR3 is 12 residues long. CDR3 sequence: CASSHTGGGYTF. The CDR3 DNA reads as TGCGCCAGCAGCCACACAGGGGGCGGCTACACCTTC.

A few counts support this clone. This chain links TRBV7-2 with TRBJ2-1; D is unclear. Germline V gives CDR1 SGHTA, CDR2 FQGNSA. The CDR3 spans 18 residues. V dropped 7 bases and J dropped 0 bases, with 22 bases sitting between them. DNA for the CDR3: TGTGCCAGCAACACTTTTTGGGCTGGGTTGAGCTCCTACAATGAGCAGTTCTTC. Its protein product is CASNTFWAGLSSYNEQFF.

A few counts support this clone. CDR3 DNA sequence: TGTGCCAGCAGTTCGTCGGCTTCCAATCAGCCCCAGCATTTT. Translated: CASSSSASNQPQHF. This rearrangement joins TRBV25-1 to TRBJ1-5; no clear D gene. The germline gives CDR1 MGHDK, CDR2 SYGVNS. The CDR3 contains 14 residues. V was shortened by 5 bases and J by 3 bases, with 11 bases between the two germline ends.

The rearrangement links TRBV7-2 to TRBJ2-5, with 9 positions matching TRBD2. V lost 7 bases, J lost 4 bases, and 10 bases stayed unmatched. Per the germline V gene, CDR1 is SGHTA and CDR2 is FQGNSA. The CDR3 contains 15 residues. CDR3 DNA: TGTGCCAGCACCCGATTGGCGGGAGGGTTAGAGACCCAGTACTTC. It encodes CASTRLAGGLETQYF. Complete variable domain (other parts from reference TRBV7-2 and TRBJ2-5): GAGVSQSPSNKVTEKGKDVELRCDPISGHTALYWYRQSLGQGLEFLIYFQGNSAPDKSGLPSDRFSAERTGGSVSTLTIQRTQQEDSAVYLCASTRLAGGLETQYFGPGTRLLVL.

The gene calls are TRBV29-1 and TRBJ1-1; D gene unclear. With 7 bases removed from V and 1 base from J, the gap between germline ends came to 7 bases. The CDR3 covers 11 residues. From germline, CDR1 is SQVTM and CDR2 ANQGSEA. The CDR3 reads CSGWENTEAFF. The CDR3 DNA follows: TGCAGCGGGTGGGAGAACACTGAAGCTTTCTTT.

This clone was detected only a few times. This chain connects TRBV7-2 to TRBJ2-2, with unresolved D. The CDR3 sequence is 15 residues long. Trimming took 4 bases from V and 2 from J, leaving 11 bases between them. Germline V gives CDR1 SGHTA, CDR2 FQGNSA. In nucleotides, the CDR3 is TGTGCCAGCAGCTCCGGGCCGAGCAACACCGGGGAGCTGTTTTTT. This sequence encodes CASSSGPSNTGELFF.

This clone came up a few times. The chain is built from TRBV10-3 and TRBJ2-7, with 12 bases that match TRBD2. Per germline, CDR1 ENHRY and CDR2 SYGVKD. CDR3 length: 14 amino acids. V was clipped by 10 bases and J by 2 bases; unmatched bases: 6. CDR3 DNA sequence: TGTGCCACCTCGACTAGCGGGGGAGCCTACGAGCAGTACTTC. Translated, it gives CATSTSGGAYEQYF.

A few counts support this clone. The chain has TRBV4-2 and TRBJ1-1; D gene unclear. This CDR3 has 12 residues. Trimming pared 0 bases from V and 13 bases from J, leaving 12 bases between. CDR1 is LGHNA, CDR2 YNFKEQ, per germline. CDR3 DNA sequence: TGTGCCAGCAGCCAAGAGGGTAGTCACTTTTTCTTT. Its protein product is CASSQEGSHFFF.

This sequence joins TRBV29-1 and TRBJ2-2; D unresolved. CDR3 size: 12 residues. Germline CDR1 and CDR2: SQVTM and ANQGSEA. Trimming removed 6 bases from V and 5 bases from J, with 10 bases in between. CDR3 sequence (DNA): TGCAGCGTCGCAGTCGGTACCGGGGAGCTGTTTTTT. This encodes CSVAVGTGELFF.

This chain links TRBV20-1 with TRBJ2-3, with no clear D. CDR1 is DFQATT, CDR2 SNEGSKA, per germline (reference sequence). Trimming removed 4 bases at V and 4 bases at J, with 6 bases between. The CDR3 totals 11 residues. The CDR3 DNA follows: TGCAGTGCTAATATCCCAGATACGCAGTATTTT. Encoded protein: CSANIPDTQYF.